The source of this T cell receptor (beta chain) is a study of T cells in Graves' hyperthyroidism and ophthalmopathy. This clonotype was observed a handful of times. Antigen: not known. RNA transcripts gave rise to amplified TCR beta CDR3 regions. RT-PCR in the first round (using the HTBI primer set) targeted the TCR CDR3. TCRdb passed the multiplex PCR reads through MiXCR, listing each CDR3 protein once. The sample has fewer than 600,000 distinct CDR3 sequences; 13% to 15% are singletons. Diagnoses were established using clinical symptoms, serum thyroxine and TRAb, thyroid ultrasound and orbital computed tomography. General study points: A median around 5.9 months before onset, the model predicted ophthalmopathy. Ophthalmopathy could be told apart from stable hyperthyroidism with a 13 V-J model.

The CDR3 loop spans 15 amino acids. V lost 7 bases to trimming and J lost 7 bases; unmatched junction nucleotides: 8. Germline-derived CDR1 and CDR2 are MNHNS and SASEGT. This clonotype originated in a woman younger than 30 with Graves' hyperthyroidism. The sample comprised blood. The rearrangement links TRBV6-1 to TRBJ2-1; 12 nucleotides match TRBD2. In nucleotides, the CDR3 is TGTGCCAGCAAACCTAGCGGGAGGGCCGTGAATGAGCAGTTCTTC. Its protein is CASKPSGRAVNEQFF.